The clone carrying this TCR beta chain has a handful of counts. These data are taken from a study of identical twins. From the 5' RACE reads, TCRdb called clonotypes with MiXCR, one entry per CDR3 protein. The sample lists under 800,000 distinct CDR3 sequences, around 20% occurring once. The CDR3 contains 14 residues. The germline V and J ends were trimmed by 0 bases and 1 base, with 6 bases remaining between them. Germline V lookup: CDR1 SGHTA, CDR2 FQGNSA. These records were also assigned to another study, of T cells expressing NK-cell markers.

The chain has TRBV7-2 and TRBJ2-5; D is undetermined. The sequence came from a woman in her late teens or twenties in good health. Sequencing was done on a sample of PBMCs. CDR3 sequence (DNA): TGTGCCAGCAGCTTAGCCCGCGTCCAAGAGACCCAGTACTTC. Amino acids: CASSLARVQETQYF.